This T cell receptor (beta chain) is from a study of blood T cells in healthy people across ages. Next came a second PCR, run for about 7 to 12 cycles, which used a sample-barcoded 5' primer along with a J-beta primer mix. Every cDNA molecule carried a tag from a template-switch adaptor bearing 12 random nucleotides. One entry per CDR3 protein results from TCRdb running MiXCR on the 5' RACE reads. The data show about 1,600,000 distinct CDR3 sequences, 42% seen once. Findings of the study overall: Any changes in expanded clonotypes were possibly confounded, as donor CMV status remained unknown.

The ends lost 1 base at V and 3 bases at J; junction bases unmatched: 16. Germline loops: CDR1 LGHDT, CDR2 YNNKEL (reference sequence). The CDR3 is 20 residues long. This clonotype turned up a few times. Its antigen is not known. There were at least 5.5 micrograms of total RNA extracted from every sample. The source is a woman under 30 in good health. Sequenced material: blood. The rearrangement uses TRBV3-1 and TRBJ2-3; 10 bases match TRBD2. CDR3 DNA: TGTGCCAGCAGCCAAGCAATTGGGCTAGCGGGAGATAGTAGGACAGATACGCAGTATTTT. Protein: CASSQAIGLAGDSRTDTQYF.